This TCR beta chain comes out of a study of T cell responses to AZD1222 COVID-19 vaccine. Turning to the study itself: Both about-4-week and about-12-week second-dose recipients were combined.

Repertoires were generated with immunoSEQ multiplex PCR, while TCRdb's copy carries only in-frame clones and drops some. The table has around 58,000 clones, 75% to 85% seen once. Looked up from germline, CDR1 is PRHDT and CDR2 is FYEKMQ (reference sequence). The CDR3 has 14 amino acids. Trimming cost V 5 bases and J 4 bases, with 13 bases left between them. Overall study results and limits: No repertoire was sampled before or during the peak T cell response, only after it. The study found Spike-specific TCR breadth and depth rose after two AZD1222 doses. Mapped onto spike, vaccine-associated CD4 TCRs spanned it and were dominant at 160-218 and 743-854.

Comments on this clone: What it binds is unknown.

This chain connects TRBV13 to TRBJ2-3; no firm D call. The specimen comprised peripheral blood, sampled on day 0 of AZD1222 vaccination. The TCR comes from an adult in good health. CDR3: CASSPRPGSDTQYF. CDR3 sequence (DNA): TGTGCCAGCAGCCCACGCCCGGGTTCAGATACGCAGTATTTT.